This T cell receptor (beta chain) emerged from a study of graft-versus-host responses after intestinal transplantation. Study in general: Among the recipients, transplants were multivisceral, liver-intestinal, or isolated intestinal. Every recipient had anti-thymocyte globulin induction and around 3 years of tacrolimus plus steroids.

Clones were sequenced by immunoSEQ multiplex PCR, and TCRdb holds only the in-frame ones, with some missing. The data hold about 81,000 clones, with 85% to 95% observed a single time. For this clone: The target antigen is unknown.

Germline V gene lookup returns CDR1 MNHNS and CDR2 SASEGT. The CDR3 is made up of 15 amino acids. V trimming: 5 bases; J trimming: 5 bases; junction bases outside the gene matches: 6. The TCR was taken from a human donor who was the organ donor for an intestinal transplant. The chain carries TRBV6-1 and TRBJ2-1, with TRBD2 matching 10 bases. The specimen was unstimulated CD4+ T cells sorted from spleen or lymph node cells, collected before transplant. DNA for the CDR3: TGTGCCAGCAGTTTCAGCGGGAGGGACGACAATGAGCAGTTCTTC. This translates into CASSFSGRDDNEQFF.